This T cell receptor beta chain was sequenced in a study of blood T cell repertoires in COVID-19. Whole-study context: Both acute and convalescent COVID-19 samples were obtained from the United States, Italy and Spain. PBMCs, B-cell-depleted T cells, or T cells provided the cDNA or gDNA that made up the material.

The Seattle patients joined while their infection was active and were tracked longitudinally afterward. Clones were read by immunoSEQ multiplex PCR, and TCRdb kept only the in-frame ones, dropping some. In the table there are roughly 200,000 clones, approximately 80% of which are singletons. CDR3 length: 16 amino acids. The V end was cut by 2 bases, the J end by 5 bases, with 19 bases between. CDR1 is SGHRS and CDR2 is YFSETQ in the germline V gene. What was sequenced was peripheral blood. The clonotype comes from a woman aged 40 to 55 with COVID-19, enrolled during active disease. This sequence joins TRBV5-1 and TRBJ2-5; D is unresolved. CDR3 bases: TGCGCCAGCAGCTTCGACCCTGGCAGACATCGTGAGACCCAGTACTTC. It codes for CASSFDPGRHRETQYF.